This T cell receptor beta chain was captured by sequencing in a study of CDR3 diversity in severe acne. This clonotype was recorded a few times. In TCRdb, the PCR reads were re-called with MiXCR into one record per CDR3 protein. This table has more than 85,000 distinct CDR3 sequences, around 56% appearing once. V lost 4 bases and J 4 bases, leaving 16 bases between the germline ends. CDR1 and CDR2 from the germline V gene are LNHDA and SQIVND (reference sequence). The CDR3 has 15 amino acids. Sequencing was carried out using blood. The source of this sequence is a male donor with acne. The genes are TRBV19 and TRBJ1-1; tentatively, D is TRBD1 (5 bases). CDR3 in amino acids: CASSNRPERGTEAFF. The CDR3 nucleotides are TGTGCCAGTAGTAACAGACCAGAGAGGGGCACTGAAGCTTTCTTT.